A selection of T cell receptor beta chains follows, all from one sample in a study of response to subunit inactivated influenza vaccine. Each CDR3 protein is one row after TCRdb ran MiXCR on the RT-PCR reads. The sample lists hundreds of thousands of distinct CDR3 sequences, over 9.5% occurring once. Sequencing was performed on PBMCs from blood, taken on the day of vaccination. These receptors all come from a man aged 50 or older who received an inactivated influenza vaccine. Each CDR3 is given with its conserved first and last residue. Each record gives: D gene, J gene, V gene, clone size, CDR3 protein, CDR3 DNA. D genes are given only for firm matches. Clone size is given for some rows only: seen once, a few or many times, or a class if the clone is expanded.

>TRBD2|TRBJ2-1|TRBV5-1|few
CASSRGDPRVNEQFF
TGCGCCAGCAGTCGGGGGGACCCCCGGGTGAATGAGCAGTTCTTC
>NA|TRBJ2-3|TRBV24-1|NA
CATSDVFSDTQYF
TGTGCCACCAGTGATGTGTTTTCAGATACGCAGTATTTT
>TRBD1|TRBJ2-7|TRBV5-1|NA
CASSGWDSSYEQYF
TGCGCCAGCAGCGGATGGGACAGTTCCTACGAGCAGTACTTC
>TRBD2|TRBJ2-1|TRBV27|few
CASSLSKSGRAAEQFF
TGTGCCAGCAGTTTATCGAAGAGCGGGAGGGCAGCCGAGCAGTTCTTC
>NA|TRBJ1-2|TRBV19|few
CASKPRGRRGEGYTF
TGTGCCAGTAAACCCAGGGGAAGAAGAGGAGAAGGCTACACCTTC
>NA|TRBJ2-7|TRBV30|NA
CAWSVLGTTEQYF
TGTGCCTGGAGTGTACTGGGAACAACCGAGCAGTACTTC
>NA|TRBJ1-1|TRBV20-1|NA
CSAIPIISGVAFF
TGCAGTGCAATCCCAATAATTTCCGGAGTAGCTTTCTTT
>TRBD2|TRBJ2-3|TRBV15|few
CATSTRPRLADTQYF
TGTGCCACCAGCACGAGGCCCCGACTAGCCGATACGCAGTATTTT
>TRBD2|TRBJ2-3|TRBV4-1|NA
CASSAGADTQYF
TGCGCCAGCAGCGCGGGAGCAGATACGCAGTATTTT
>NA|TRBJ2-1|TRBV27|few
CASRSWERAGNNEQFF
TGTGCCAGCAGATCATGGGAGCGGGCGGGTAACAATGAGCAGTTCTTC
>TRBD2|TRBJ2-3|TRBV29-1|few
CSVRGTSGTDTQYF
TGCAGCGTCCGCGGGACTAGCGGCACAGATACGCAGTATTTT
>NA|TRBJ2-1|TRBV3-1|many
CASSRGYQQFF
TGTGCCAGCAGCCGGGGCTATCAGCAGTTCTTC
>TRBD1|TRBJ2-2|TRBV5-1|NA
CASNYRGSAGELFF
TGCGCCAGCAATTACAGGGGCTCCGCCGGGGAGCTGTTTTTT
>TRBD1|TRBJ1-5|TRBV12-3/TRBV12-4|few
CASSFRTGYQPQHF
TGTGCCAGCAGTTTTCGGACAGGGTATCAGCCCCAGCATTTT
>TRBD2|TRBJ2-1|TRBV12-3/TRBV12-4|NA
CASSFTSSGLFNEQFF
TGTGCCAGCAGTTTTACTTCTAGCGGGCTTTTCAATGAGCAGTTCTTC
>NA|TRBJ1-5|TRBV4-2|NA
CASSQDLGYQPQHF
TGTGCCAGCAGCCAAGATTTGGGGTATCAGCCCCAGCATTTT